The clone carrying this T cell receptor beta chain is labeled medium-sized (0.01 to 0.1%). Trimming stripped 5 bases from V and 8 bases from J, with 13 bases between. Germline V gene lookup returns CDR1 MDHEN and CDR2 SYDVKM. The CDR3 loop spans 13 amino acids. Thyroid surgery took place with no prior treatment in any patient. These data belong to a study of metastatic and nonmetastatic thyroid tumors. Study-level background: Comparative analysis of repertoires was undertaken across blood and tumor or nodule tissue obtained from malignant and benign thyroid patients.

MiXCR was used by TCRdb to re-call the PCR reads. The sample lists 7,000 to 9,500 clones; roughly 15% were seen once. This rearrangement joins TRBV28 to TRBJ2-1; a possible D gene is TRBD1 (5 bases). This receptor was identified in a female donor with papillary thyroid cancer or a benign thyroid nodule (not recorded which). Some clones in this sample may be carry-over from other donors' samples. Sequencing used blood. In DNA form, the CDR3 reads TGTGCCAGCAGTACCGGACAAAGCGATGAGCAGTTCTTC. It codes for CASSTGQSDEQFF. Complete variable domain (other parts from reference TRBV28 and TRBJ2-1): DVKVTQSSRYLVKRTGEKVFLECVQDMDHENMFWYRQDPGLGLRLIYFSYDVKMKEKGDIPEGYSVSREKKERFSLILESASTNQTSMYLCASSTGQSDEQFFGPGTRLTVL.